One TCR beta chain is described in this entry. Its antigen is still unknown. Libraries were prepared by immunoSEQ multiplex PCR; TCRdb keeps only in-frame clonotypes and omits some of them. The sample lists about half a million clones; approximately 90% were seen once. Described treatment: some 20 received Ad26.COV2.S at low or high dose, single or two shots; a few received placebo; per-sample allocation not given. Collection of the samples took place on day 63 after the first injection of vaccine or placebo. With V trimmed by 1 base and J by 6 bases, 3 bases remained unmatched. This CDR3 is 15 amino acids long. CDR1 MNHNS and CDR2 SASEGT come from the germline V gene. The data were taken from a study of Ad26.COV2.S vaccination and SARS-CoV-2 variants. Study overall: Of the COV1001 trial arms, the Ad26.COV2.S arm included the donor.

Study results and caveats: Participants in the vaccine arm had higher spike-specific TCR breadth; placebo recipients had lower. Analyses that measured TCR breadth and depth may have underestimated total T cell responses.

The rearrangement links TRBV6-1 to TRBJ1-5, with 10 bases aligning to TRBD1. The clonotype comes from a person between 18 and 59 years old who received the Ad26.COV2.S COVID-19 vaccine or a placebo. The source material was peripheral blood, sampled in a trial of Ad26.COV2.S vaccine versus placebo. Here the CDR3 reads CASSEVGTGAQPQHF. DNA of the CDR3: TGTGCCAGCAGTGAAGTTGGGACAGGGGCTCAGCCCCAGCATTTT.